The clone carrying this T cell receptor beta chain has more than one count but fewer than ten. What it recognizes is unknown. Primed by a sample-barcoded 5' primer and a J-beta primer mix, a second PCR proceeded for 7 to 11 cycles. Individual samples furnished no less than 2.5 million CDR3-containing paired-end reads apiece. TCRdb re-called the 5' RACE reads with MiXCR, one entry per CDR3 protein. The sample contains 1.5 million to 1.8 million distinct CDR3 sequences, about 45% of which appear only once. Germline CDR1 reads LGHDT; CDR2 reads YNNKEL (reference sequence). The CDR3 covers 13 residues. Between the trimmed V and J ends, which lost 5 bases and 1 base, there was a span of 8 bases. This sample was included in a study of blood T cells in healthy people across ages. Study-level background: Capture via template switching afforded approximately one barcoded beta molecule per two T cells.

Study-level points and caveats: Unsorted PBMCs blocked a conclusive comparison of naive and antigen-experienced cells. The long-lived group displayed more naive CD4+ cells, plus higher diversity, than the aged donors did.

Sequencing was done on a sample of blood. This chain joins TRBV3-1 and TRBJ1-1; D is unclear. This clonotype originated in a young woman in good health. The chain's CDR3 is CASSGRSNTEAFF. CDR3 sequence (DNA): TGTGCCAGCAGCGGGAGATCGAACACTGAAGCTTTCTTT.